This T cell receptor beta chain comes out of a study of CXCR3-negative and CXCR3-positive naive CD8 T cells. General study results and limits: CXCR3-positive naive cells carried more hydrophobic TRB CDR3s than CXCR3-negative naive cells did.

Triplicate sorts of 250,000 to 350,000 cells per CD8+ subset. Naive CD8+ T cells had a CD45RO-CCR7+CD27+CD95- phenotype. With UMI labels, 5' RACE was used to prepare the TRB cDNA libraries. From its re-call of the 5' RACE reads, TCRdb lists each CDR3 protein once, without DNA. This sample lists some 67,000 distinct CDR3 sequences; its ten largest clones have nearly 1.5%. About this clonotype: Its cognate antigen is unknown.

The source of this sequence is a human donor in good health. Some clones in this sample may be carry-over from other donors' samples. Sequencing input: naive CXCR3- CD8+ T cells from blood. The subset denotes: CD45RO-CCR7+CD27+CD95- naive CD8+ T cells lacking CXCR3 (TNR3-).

The CDR3 sequence is CASSEDPGLSSYNEQFF. V usage is TRBV27 and J usage is TRBJ2-1; TCRdb's assignment of TRBD2 cannot be checked, as there is no DNA. This CDR3 contains 17 residues. Per germline, CDR1 MNHEY and CDR2 SMNVEV (reference sequence).